This entry lists 7 T cell receptor beta chains sequenced from one sample in a study of cytomegalovirus exposure and HLA in healthy donors. In the PCR, 60 Vbeta and 13 Jbeta primers were used. Repertoires were generated with immunoSEQ multiplex PCR, while TCRdb's copy carries only in-frame clones and drops some. The top ten clones hold around 6% of a sample with tens of thousands of clones, 80% of them seen once. Material for sequencing was PBMCs. The receptors were sampled from a male donor in good health and CMV-seronegative.

The chain couples TRBV7-9 to TRBJ2-3; 7 bases are a match to TRBD2. The CDR3 has 14 residues. V gave up 5 bases and J gave up 6 bases; unmatched junction bases: 8. The germline V gene has CDR1 SEHNR and CDR2 FQNEAQ (reference sequence). The CDR3 region has the DNA TGTGCCAGCAGCCCATGGACTAGGACTGATACGCAGTATTTT. Its translation is CASSPWTRTDTQYF. Looking up the rest from reference TRBV7-9 and TRBJ2-3 gives the full variable domain: DTGVSQNPRHKITKRGQNVTFRCDPISEHNRLYWYRQTLGQGPEFLTYFQNEAQLEKSRLLSDRFSAERPKGSFSTLEIQRTEQGDSAMYLCASSPWTRTDTQYFGPGTRLTVL.

This sequence joins TRBV7-9 and TRBJ2-7; 8 bases agree with TRBD1. From germline, CDR1 is SEHNR and CDR2 FQNEAQ (reference sequence). The CDR3 consists of 14 residues. J gave up 4 bases and V 1 base, and 3 bases lay outside the gene matches. CDR3 bases: TGTGCCAGCAGCTTAGGGTGGACAGGGTACGAGCAGTACTTC. This codes for CASSLGWTGYEQYF.

This clone has just one count. The V gene is TRBV9, the J gene TRBJ1-2; D is perhaps TRBD1 (6 bases). CDR3 length equals 16 residues. Germline CDR1 reads SGDLS; CDR2 reads YYNGEE. V lost 4 bases to trimming and J lost 3 bases, with 19 bases between them. In nucleotides, the CDR3 is TGTGCCAGCAGCTTATCTCCCCGGGGGGCGGACTATGGCTACACCTTC. It specifies CASSLSPRGADYGYTF.

The chain couples TRBV20-1 to TRBJ1-2; weak D call: TRBD1 (6 bases). Looked up from germline, CDR1 is DFQATT and CDR2 is SNEGSKA (reference sequence). V lost 2 bases and J 6 bases, leaving 7 bases between the germline ends. The CDR3 loop spans 11 amino acids. For the CDR3, the DNA is TGCAGTGCTAGACAGGGGAATGGCTACACCTTC. Translation gives CSARQGNGYTF.

V usage is TRBV7-2 and J usage is TRBJ1-2; D may be TRBD1 (5 bases). From germline, CDR1 is SGHTA and CDR2 FQGNSA. Trimming took off 4 bases at V and 7 bases at J, with 16 bases between the two ends. The CDR3 sequence is 14 residues long. For the CDR3, the DNA is TGTGCCAGCAGCTCCCCCCAGGGTTCGGGTGGCTACACCTTC. Translating it yields CASSSPQGSGGYTF.

The chain has TRBV4-3 and TRBJ1-2; 9 nucleotides agree with TRBD1. The V and J ends lost 4 bases and 7 bases, in that order; junction bases with no gene match: 10. This CDR3 has 15 residues. Germline values: CDR1 LGHNA, CDR2 YSLEER. The CDR3 region is CASSPEGQGWVGYTF. The CDR3 DNA reads as TGCGCCAGCAGCCCAGAGGGACAGGGATGGGTTGGCTACACCTTC.

The chain joins TRBV7-2 to TRBJ2-3, with 8 positions matching TRBD2. V gave up 3 bases and J gave up 1 base; unmatched junction bases: 3. The germline V gene has CDR1 SGHTA and CDR2 FQGNSA. This CDR3 is 15 amino acids long. CDR3 amino acids: CASSFAAGGTDTQYF. DNA of the CDR3: TGTGCCAGCAGCTTCGCAGCGGGGGGCACAGATACGCAGTATTTT.